The next 28 T cell receptor beta chains were all read from a single sample in a study of response to subunit inactivated influenza vaccine. TCRdb re-analysed the RT-PCR reads in MiXCR, keeping a single row per CDR3 protein. The sample includes approximately 530,000 distinct CDR3 sequences, 6% to 9% of them seen just once. The sample was PBMCs from blood, taken around 25 months after vaccination. The receptors stem from a man between 45 and 75 years old who received an inactivated influenza vaccine.

This sequence joins TRBV10-3 and TRBJ2-7; tentatively, D is TRBD2 (5 bases). This CDR3 is 14 amino acids long. Trimming took off 4 bases at V and 3 bases at J, with 13 bases between the two ends. CDR1 ENHRY and CDR2 SYGVKD come from the germline V gene. CDR3 in amino acids: CAISAGFEGYEQYF. DNA of the CDR3: TGTGCCATCAGTGCCGGCTTTGAGGGCTACGAGCAGTACTTC.

This clonotype showed up many times. V usage is TRBV3-1 and J usage is TRBJ2-5, with D possibly TRBD1 on 5 matching bases. The V end lost 2 bases, the J end lost 5 bases, and 6 bases lay between the germline ends. There are 12 residues in the CDR3. Germline-derived CDR1 and CDR2 are LGHDT and YNNKEL (reference sequence). DNA for the CDR3: TGTGCCAGCAGCCAAAACAGGGAGACCCAGTACTTC. Amino acids: CASSQNRETQYF.

The chain joins TRBV14 to TRBJ1-6; D unclear. CDR3 length: 17 residues. In germline, CDR1 is SGHDN, CDR2 FVKESK. Trimming stripped 4 bases from V and 2 bases from J, with 15 bases between. CDR3 sequence: CASSLLSGDTYNSPLHF. The CDR3 nucleotides read TGTGCCAGCAGCCTCCTGAGCGGAGACACCTATAATTCACCCCTCCACTTT.

Only a few counts were recorded for this clonotype. The chain couples TRBV28 to TRBJ1-5; D is ambiguous. Germline loops: CDR1 MDHEN, CDR2 SYDVKM. This CDR3 comprises 14 residues. The V end lost 5 bases, the J end lost 3 bases, and 11 bases lay between the germline ends. CDR3 in DNA: TGTGCCAGCAGTCCCGGGCCGTTCAATCAGCCCCAGCATTTT. Its protein product is CASSPGPFNQPQHF.

The V and J genes are TRBV6-5 and TRBJ1-1, with 9 bases matching TRBD1. The V gene's germline CDR1 is MNHEY and CDR2 SVGAGI. With 3 bases clipped from V and 0 bases from J, the junction kept 5 bases outside the gene matches. CDR3 length equals 16 residues. The CDR3 spells CASSYGQGTLNTEAFF. Written as DNA, the CDR3 is TGTGCCAGCAGTTATGGACAGGGGACCCTGAACACTGAAGCTTTCTTT.

This clonotype has at least ten counts. The V gene is TRBV7-9, the J gene TRBJ1-2; 7 bases line up with TRBD1. The length of the CDR3 is 13 residues. The V gene end was trimmed by 7 bases and the J gene end by 8 bases; junction bases not matched to a gene: 10. In germline, CDR1 is SEHNR, CDR2 FQNEAQ (reference sequence). This chain's CDR3 is CASTKTGSLGYTF. CDR3 DNA: TGTGCCAGCACCAAGACAGGGTCGTTAGGCTACACCTTC.

This clonotype was recorded a few times. The chain joins TRBV7-9 to TRBJ2-3, with TRBD2 matching over 9 bases. The CDR3 loop spans 15 amino acids. Germline V gene data show CDR1 as SEHNR and CDR2 as FQNEAQ (reference sequence). The trim removed 1 base at V and 14 bases at J, leaving 13 bases unmatched. The CDR3 DNA reads TGTGCCAGCAGCTTAGGACTAGCGGAATCCGGCCTACGGTATTTT. This codes for CASSLGLAESGLRYF.

This clonotype has only a few counts. The V call is TRBV20-1, the J call TRBJ1-5; D is ambiguous. Germline CDR1 is DFQATT and CDR2 is SNEGSKA (reference sequence). The CDR3 is made up of 16 amino acids. V was shortened by 0 bases and J by 0 bases, with 12 bases between the two germline ends. Here the CDR3 DNA reads TGCAGTGCTAGAGATTTCCAGACGAATAGCAATCAGCCCCAGCATTTT. Its translation: CSARDFQTNSNQPQHF.

This clonotype has more than one count but fewer than ten. The chain has TRBV29-1 and TRBJ2-7; possible D gene TRBD1, 7 bases. Germline assignment: CDR1 SQVTM and CDR2 ANQGSEA. The CDR3 is made up of 13 amino acids. Trimming removed 5 bases from V and 4 bases from J, with 15 bases in between. The CDR3 DNA reads TGCAGCGTTCTCAGGGGGGAAGCATACGAGCAGTACTTC. Its protein product is CSVLRGEAYEQYF.

CDR3 loop: CSTAEGSSGANVLTF. CDR3 DNA sequence: TGCAGCACAGCGGAGGGCAGCTCTGGGGCCAACGTCCTGACTTTC. The chain links TRBV29-1 to TRBJ2-6; D is perhaps TRBD2 (6 bases). The CDR3 runs 15 residues. V was trimmed by 8 bases and J by 0 bases, leaving 14 bases between them. In germline, CDR1 is SQVTM, CDR2 ANQGSEA.

This clonotype was seen at least ten times. V and J are TRBV20-1 and TRBJ2-3; 8 bases match TRBD1. The CDR3 covers 16 residues. Germline V gives CDR1 DFQATT, CDR2 SNEGSKA (reference sequence). J lost 2 bases, V lost 3 bases, and 10 bases had no gene match. The CDR3 sequence: CSASRQGFGITDTQYF. CDR3 DNA: TGCAGTGCTAGTAGACAGGGGTTCGGGATCACAGATACGCAGTATTTT.

V usage is TRBV2 and J usage is TRBJ2-7; D may be TRBD1 or TRBD2 (6 bases each). The CDR3 has 14 residues. V gave up 6 bases and J gave up 0 bases, with 12 bases separating them. Looked up from germline, CDR1 is SNHLY and CDR2 is FYNNEI. CDR3 in DNA: TGTGCCAGCAGAATTGGGGGGCTCTCCTACGAGCAGTACTTC. This sequence encodes CASRIGGLSYEQYF.

The J gene is TRBJ2-1, the V gene TRBV2; D is undetermined. Germline CDR1 is SNHLY and CDR2 is FYNNEI. The ends were cut back, 7 bases at V and 2 bases at J, with 9 bases in the middle. The CDR3 has 13 amino acids. The CDR3 bases are TGTGCCAGCAATATCGGCCCCTACAATGAGCAGTTCTTC. Its protein is CASNIGPYNEQFF.

This chain links TRBV6-2 or TRBV6-3 with TRBJ1-1; D may be TRBD1 (6 bases). The CDR3 has 16 residues. V lost 2 bases and J lost 5, with 18 bases in between. The germline CDR1 and CDR2 sequences are MNHEY and SVGEGT. The CDR3 is CASSYGGGRLSTEAFF. DNA of the CDR3: TGTGCCAGCAGTTACGGGGGGGGGCGACTGAGTACTGAAGCTTTCTTT.

This clonotype was counted many times. This chain connects TRBV5-1 to TRBJ2-1, with TRBD2 as a possible D gene (6 bases). Germline CDR1 is SGHRS and CDR2 is YFSETQ. V lost 3 bases to trimming and J lost 4 bases, with 20 bases between them. This CDR3 region has 17 residues. The CDR3 is CASSSSPGLTVYNEQFF. CDR3 bases: TGCGCCAGCAGCTCAAGTCCTGGACTAACGGTGTACAATGAGCAGTTCTTC.

In this sample, this clonotype turned up a few times. The chain carries TRBV20-1 and TRBJ2-1, with a possible D match to TRBD1 (5 bases). V lost 6 bases and J 4 bases, leaving 16 bases between the germline ends. The CDR3 runs to 14 residues. CDR1 DFQATT and CDR2 SNEGSKA come from the germline V gene (reference sequence). The CDR3 region has the DNA TGCAGTGCCCGGTGGCTAGGGGTATACAATGAGCAGTTCTTC. This encodes CSARWLGVYNEQFF.

CDR3 in DNA: TGTGCCAGCAGCTCGGTGGGTGTGAAGCAGTTCTTC. Translated: CASSSVGVKQFF. The chain joins TRBV7-9 to TRBJ2-1, with D unclear. This CDR3 comprises 12 residues. The germline CDR1 and CDR2 sequences are SEHNR and FQNEAQ (reference sequence). V lost 4 bases, J lost 11 bases, and 12 bases lay in between.

This clonotype has more than one count but fewer than ten. The rearrangement links TRBV14 to TRBJ2-5; possibly TRBD2 for D (6 bases). Germline CDR1 SGHDN, CDR2 FVKESK. The germline V and J ends were trimmed by 6 bases and 7 bases, with 15 bases remaining between them. This CDR3 comprises 13 residues. For the CDR3, the DNA is TGTGCCAGCAGTCCTACTAGGAGGGGGACCCAGTACTTC. Translated: CASSPTRRGTQYF.

The sample holds many counts of this clonotype. The rearrangement joins TRBV6-1 to TRBJ2-1; possibly TRBD1 for D (5 bases). V dropped 5 bases and J dropped 1 base, with 12 bases sitting between them. In germline, CDR1 is MNHNS, CDR2 SASEGT. There are 15 residues in the CDR3. CDR3 bases: TGTGCCAGCAGTACAGGTTATAGTTCCTACAATGAGCAGTTCTTC. Its protein is CASSTGYSSYNEQFF.

The V and J genes are TRBV20-1 and TRBJ2-1, with 7 positions matching TRBD1. Looked up from germline, CDR1 is DFQATT and CDR2 is SNEGSKA (reference sequence). The CDR3 spans 14 residues. V lost 7 bases, J lost 3 bases, and 9 bases stayed unmatched. In DNA, the CDR3 is TGCAGTGTCTTCGGACAGGTGAACTACAATGAGCAGTTCTTC. Translating it yields CSVFGQVNYNEQFF.

The rearrangement joins TRBV3-1 to TRBJ2-2; either TRBD1 or TRBD2 may supply D (5 bases each). CDR3 length: 14 amino acids. Germline V gene lookup returns CDR1 LGHDT and CDR2 YNNKEL (reference sequence). The V end lost 3 bases, the J end lost 4 bases, and 9 bases lay between the germline ends. The CDR3 DNA is TGTGCCAGCAGCCATGGGGGATCCACCGGGGAGCTGTTTTTT. This encodes CASSHGGSTGELFF.

This chain uses TRBV27 with TRBJ2-2; a possible D gene is TRBD2 (5 bases). V lost 5 bases and J 3 bases, leaving 19 bases between the germline ends. The CDR3 extends over 17 amino acids. Germline V CDR1 and CDR2: MNHEY, SMNVEV (reference sequence). Here the CDR3 DNA reads TGTGCCAGCAGTGTTCCCTACGGGAATGGGGACACCGGGGAGCTGTTTTTT. Protein product: CASSVPYGNGDTGELFF.

This clonotype was seen a handful of times. The chain links TRBV4-1 to TRBJ1-5, with D possibly being TRBD1 (5 bases). Trimming pared 2 bases from V and 6 bases from J, leaving 8 bases between. This CDR3 comprises 13 residues. The V gene's germline CDR1 is MGHRA and CDR2 YSYEKL. The CDR3 nucleotides read TGCGCCAGCAGCCAATGGGGGGTTCAGCCCCAGCATTTT. This translates into CASSQWGVQPQHF.

This clonotype was observed a handful of times. The chain is built from TRBV7-9 and TRBJ1-6; D might be TRBD1 (5 bases). This CDR3 spans 15 amino acids. Germline CDR1 and CDR2: SEHNR and FQNEAQ (reference sequence). V shed 5 bases and J shed 10 bases, with 18 bases lying between them. The CDR3, as DNA: TGTGCCAGCAGCGCTAGGGGCGAGTATCAATCACCCCTCCACTTT. This encodes CASSARGEYQSPLHF.

This chain joins TRBV6-5 and TRBJ2-7, with TRBD2 matching over 8 bases. Germline V lookup: CDR1 MNHEY, CDR2 SVGAGI. J gave up 7 bases and V 2 bases, and 10 bases lay outside the gene matches. The CDR3 runs to 15 residues. DNA for the CDR3: TGTGCCAGCAGTTACAGCCCGGGGGGGCCGTGGGAGCAGTACTTC. This translates into CASSYSPGGPWEQYF.

This chain links TRBV7-8 with TRBJ2-1, with TRBD1 as a possible D gene (6 bases). CDR3 length equals 16 residues. V dropped 2 bases and J dropped 7 bases, with 18 bases sitting between them. Germline V CDR1 and CDR2: SGHVS, FQNEAQ. The CDR3 coding sequence is TGTGCCAGCAGCTTAACAGGGACCCGAAGGTTAAATGAGCAGTTCTTC. Amino acid sequence: CASSLTGTRRLNEQFF.

The J gene is TRBJ2-5, the V gene TRBV7-2; no reliable D call. CDR3 length equals 14 residues. Germline V gene data show CDR1 as SGHTA and CDR2 as FQGNSA. Trimming removed 0 bases from V and 3 bases from J, with 8 bases in between. CDR3 residues: CASSLAYLKETQYF. The CDR3 nucleotides are TGTGCCAGCAGCTTAGCATACCTGAAAGAGACCCAGTACTTC.

The chain links TRBV7-9 to TRBJ2-7, with 8 positions matching TRBD2. This CDR3 is 17 amino acids long. V was pared by 4 bases and J by 2 bases, with 13 bases of the junction left unmatched. Germline V lookup: CDR1 SEHNR, CDR2 FQNEAQ (reference sequence). CDR3 sequence: CASSSPGRLARTYEQYF. In nucleotides, the CDR3 is TGTGCCAGCAGCTCGCCTGGTAGACTAGCGAGGACCTACGAGCAGTACTTC. Based on the CDR3 plus reference TRBV7-9 and TRBJ2-7, the full variable domain is DTGVSQNPRHKITKRGQNVTFRCDPISEHNRLYWYRQTLGQGPEFLTYFQNEAQLEKSRLLSDRFSAERPKGSFSTLEIQRTEQGDSAMYLCASSSPGRLARTYEQYFGPGTRLTVT.